These 10 T cell receptor beta chains came from one sample sequenced in a study of T-cell reconstitution after alpha-beta-depleted transplantation in children. It was with unique molecular identifiers that the TCRbeta library was prepared. TCRdb itself ran the PCR reads through MiXCR, one entry per CDR3 protein. The sample consists of some 840,000 distinct CDR3 sequences, approximately 15% of them appearing once. Sample: PBMCs, mostly from graft donor cells, taken 360 days after TCRalphabeta/CD19-depleted stem cell transplant. Receptors were obtained from a male patient under 18 who had a stem cell transplant for acute lymphoblastic leukemia, so the T cells may come from the graft donor.

There are a few counts of this clonotype. This chain connects TRBV20-1 to TRBJ1-2; no firm D call. Germline-derived CDR1 and CDR2 are DFQATT and SNEGSKA (reference sequence). V was clipped by 0 bases and J by 4 bases, with 9 bases between them. The CDR3 has 13 amino acids. CDR3 sequence: CSARDYSGYGYTF. The DNA for the CDR3 is TGCAGTGCTAGAGATTACAGCGGCTATGGCTACACCTTC.

This clonotype showed up many times. This chain joins TRBV20-1 and TRBJ2-7; 10 bases match TRBD1. The V and J ends lost 5 bases and 11 bases, in that order; junction bases with no gene match: 9. The CDR3 runs 12 residues. Germline V gene lookup returns CDR1 DFQATT and CDR2 SNEGSKA (reference sequence). CDR3: CSASLTGGKEYF. The DNA for the CDR3 is TGCAGTGCTTCTCTGACAGGGGGCAAGGAGTACTTC.

The chain joins TRBV15 to TRBJ2-7; 11 bases match TRBD2. The CDR3 consists of 16 residues. V gave up 0 bases and J gave up 6 bases; unmatched junction bases: 7. Germline CDR1 is LNHNV and CDR2 is YYDKDF (reference sequence). The CDR3 nucleotides are TGTGCCACCAGCAGAGATTCAAGGACTAGCGGGTTCGAGCAGTACTTC. Protein sequence: CATSRDSRTSGFEQYF.

The chain links TRBV10-3 to TRBJ2-3; D gene uncertain. Germline CDR1 ENHRY, CDR2 SYGVKD. The CDR3 sequence is 15 residues long. V shed 3 bases and J shed 4 bases, with 14 bases lying between them. The CDR3 sequence is CAISDQEQISDTQYF. Here the CDR3 DNA reads TGTGCCATCAGTGATCAGGAGCAGATTTCAGATACGCAGTATTTT.

This clonotype has only a few counts. This chain uses TRBV6-4 with TRBJ2-1; TRBD2 agrees at 13 bases. There are 16 residues in the CDR3. Per germline, CDR1 MRHNA and CDR2 SNTAGT. Germline trimming cut 4 bases from V and 2 bases from J; bases unmatched to any gene: 2. The CDR3 DNA sequence: TGTGCCAGCAGTGGGACTAGCGGGAGTCCCTACAATGAGCAGTTCTTC. Translated, it gives CASSGTSGSPYNEQFF.

The V and J genes are TRBV27 and TRBJ1-1; 9 bases match TRBD1. This CDR3 contains 15 residues. The germline V gene encodes CDR1 MNHEY and CDR2 SMNVEV (reference sequence). With 2 bases clipped from V and 6 bases from J, the junction kept 7 bases outside the gene matches. In nucleotides, the CDR3 is TGTGCCAGCAGTTTAACCGGGACAGGGAGGCCTGAAGCTTTCTTT. Translation gives CASSLTGTGRPEAFF.

This clonotype was counted only a few times. The chain couples TRBV29-1 to TRBJ2-2; D remains ambiguous. Trimming took 0 bases from V and 1 from J, leaving 9 bases between them. Germline CDR1 SQVTM, CDR2 ANQGSEA. This CDR3 has 15 amino acids. The DNA for the CDR3 is TGCAGCGTTGAAGATGGGAACAGGAACACCGGGGAGCTGTTTTTT. Protein: CSVEDGNRNTGELFF.

The chain joins TRBV15 to TRBJ1-1; D is possibly TRBD1 (5 bases). Trimming took 1 base from V and 6 from J, leaving 9 bases between them. The germline V gene has CDR1 LNHNV and CDR2 YYDKDF (reference sequence). This CDR3 has 13 residues. CDR3 loop: CATSRGGWAEAFF. CDR3 coding DNA: TGTGCCACCAGCAGAGGGGGGTGGGCTGAAGCTTTCTTT.

This clonotype was seen only a few times. The rearrangement joins TRBV6-2 or TRBV6-3 to TRBJ2-2, with unresolved D. V was cut by 0 bases and J by 2 bases, with 10 bases left in between. Germline CDR1 and CDR2: MNHEY and SVGEGT. The CDR3 has 16 amino acids. This CDR3 is CASSYSRRANTGELFF. CDR3 DNA sequence: TGTGCCAGCAGTTACTCACGTCGGGCCAACACCGGGGAGCTGTTTTTT.

Only one count was recorded for this clonotype. The chain recombines TRBV10-2 with TRBJ1-5; 7 bases align to TRBD1. CDR3 length: 14 amino acids. CDR1 is WSHSY, CDR2 SAAADI, per germline. Germline trimming cut 6 bases from V and 5 bases from J; bases unmatched to any gene: 7. This CDR3 reads CASSSTGLHQPQHF. The CDR3 bases are TGCGCCAGCAGCTCGACAGGGTTGCATCAGCCCCAGCATTTT.